This TCR beta chain derives from a study of blood T cell repertoires in COVID-19. Turning to the study itself: Material from acute and convalescent COVID-19 was sourced from the United States, Italy and Spain.

In the study's own analysis: Reference gene primer amplification gave nucleated cell count estimates. Assay: immunoSEQ multiplex PCR; the TCRdb copy retains only in-frame clones and omits some. The V and J calls and the clone size are those of that table, but D and trimming were determined from the DNA. The profile covers over 200,000 clones, with about four fifths appearing a single time and 1.8% taken by the ten largest. This study enrolled people aged about 18 to 100 from 24 US geographic areas. Recovery among Cohort 3 donors was established by two negative PCRs, clearance, or symptom resolution. The CDR3 sequence is 14 residues long. Trimming removed 0 bases from V and 0 bases from J, with 3 bases in between. Germline V CDR1 and CDR2: SGHKS, YYEKEE (reference sequence).

The specimen sequenced was PBMCs or T cells enriched from blood (not recorded which). The chain carries TRBV5-5 and TRBJ1-4; unclear D gene. This receptor was obtained from a man in his sixties who had recovered from COVID-19. CDR3 DNA sequence: TGTGCCAGCAGCTTGGCTACAACTAATGAAAAACTGTTTTTT. It encodes CASSLATTNEKLFF.